Listed here are 4 T cell receptor beta chains from one sample, sequenced in a study of blood T cell repertoires in COVID-19. Produced via immunoSEQ multiplex PCR; TCRdb's table is partial and in-frame only. The repertoire consists of about 25,000 clones, with 81% occurring once and the leading ten covering under 8%. Sequencing was done on a sample of peripheral blood. Receptors were obtained from a man aged 70 or older with acute or convalescent COVID-19.

The chain combines TRBV19 with TRBJ2-7; 9 bases agree with TRBD1. Per germline, CDR1 LNHDA and CDR2 SQIVND (reference sequence). Losses at the gene ends were 10 bases for V and 4 bases for J; bases not matched to a gene: 8. The CDR3 consists of 13 residues. CDR3 sequence: CATAGTGIYEQYF. The DNA of the CDR3 is TGTGCCACGGCGGGGACAGGGATTTACGAGCAGTACTTC. Complete variable domain (other parts from reference TRBV19 and TRBJ2-7): DGGITQSPKYLFRKEGQNVTLSCEQNLNHDAMYWYRQDPGQGLRLIYYSQIVNDFQKGDIAEGYSVSREKKESFPLTVTSAQKNPTAFYLCATAGTGIYEQYFGPGTRLTVT.

The V gene is TRBV15, the J gene TRBJ2-2, with 8 bases identical to TRBD2. The J segment lost 5 bases and the V segment lost 0 bases, leaving 11 bases of the junction unmatched. The CDR3 runs 18 residues. The germline CDR1 and CDR2 sequences are LNHNV and YYDKDF (reference sequence). The CDR3 region is CATSRDPAGGGITGELFF. The CDR3 nucleotides are TGTGCCACCAGCAGAGATCCCGCGGGCGGGGGGATAACCGGGGAGCTGTTTTTT. The full variable domain, with the rest looked up from reference TRBV15 and TRBJ2-2, is DAMVIQNPRYQVTQFGKPVTLSCSQTLNHNVMYWYQQKSSQAPKLLFHYYDKDFNNEADTPDNFQSRRPNTSFCFLDIRSPGLGDTAMYLCATSRDPAGGGITGELFFGEGSRLTVL.

This clone was observed once. J is TRBJ2-7 and V is TRBV2; D is unclear. The CDR3 has 13 amino acids. The ends were cut back, 7 bases at V and 3 bases at J, with 13 bases in the middle. The germline CDR1 and CDR2 sequences are SNHLY and FYNNEI. The DNA of the CDR3 is TGTGCCAGCACCCGGGTCCTAAACTACGAGCAGTACTTC. Translated, it gives CASTRVLNYEQYF.

The chain has TRBV24-1 and TRBJ2-3, with 8 bases that match TRBD1. CDR3 length: 14 residues. CDR1 and CDR2 (germline): KGHDR, SFDVKD. V was pared by 7 bases and J by 6 bases, with 8 bases of the junction left unmatched. CDR3 amino acids: CATRGTGQIDTQYF. In nucleotides, the CDR3 is TGTGCCACCAGGGGGACAGGCCAAATCGATACGCAGTATTTT.